What follows are 23 T cell receptor beta chains derived from one specimen sequenced in a study of OX40 agonist ivuxolimab in advanced cancers. The data were produced by immunoSEQ multiplex PCR, yet TCRdb's version contains in-frame clones alone and is incomplete. The sample holds under 60,000 clones, around 90% seen once. Sequenced material: CD4+ or CD8+ T cells sorted from blood, taken in a trial of the OX40 agonist ivuxolimab. Every receptor here comes from an adult with an advanced solid tumor such as melanoma, head and neck, liver or kidney cancer.

J is TRBJ1-4 and V is TRBV5-4; 7 nucleotides agree with TRBD1. The CDR3 is 15 residues long. Trimming cost V 4 bases and J 5 bases; bases outside gene matches: 8. Per the germline V gene, CDR1 is SGHNT and CDR2 is YYREEE (reference sequence). The CDR3 sequence: CASSTGTVGNEKLFF. As DNA, the CDR3 is TGTGCCAGCAGCACTGGGACAGTGGGGAATGAAAAACTGTTTTTT.

The genes are TRBV2 and TRBJ1-5; no definite D call. The CDR3 runs to 14 residues. Germline values: CDR1 SNHLY, CDR2 FYNNEI. Trimming shortened V by 8 bases and J by 4 bases, and 15 bases separated the two germline ends. The CDR3 reads CASSDGVLNQPQHF. Here the CDR3 DNA reads TGTGCCAGCTCGGACGGAGTCTTAAATCAGCCCCAGCATTTT.

The chain has TRBV19 and TRBJ2-6, with TRBD1 as a possible D gene (6 bases). Germline CDR1 is LNHDA and CDR2 is SQIVND (reference sequence). This CDR3 has 14 amino acids. The V and J ends lost 6 bases and 4 bases respectively, with 10 bases between them. This CDR3 reads CASSTGTGANVLTF. DNA for the CDR3: TGTGCCAGTAGCACAGGGACCGGGGCCAACGTCCTGACTTTC.

The V and J genes are TRBV5-6 and TRBJ2-1; TRBD1 aligns across 8 bases. After removal of 3 bases from V and 3 bases from J, the junction contained 8 bases not matched to a gene. CDR3 size: 16 residues. CDR1 is SGHDT, CDR2 YYEEEE, per germline. The CDR3 DNA follows: TGTGCCAGCAGCTGGAGGACAGGGACAGGCTACAATGAGCAGTTCTTC. Translating it yields CASSWRTGTGYNEQFF.

The chain joins TRBV14 to TRBJ1-1, with TRBD1 matching 7 bases. The CDR3 has 15 residues. Germline V gene data show CDR1 as SGHDN and CDR2 as FVKESK. V shed 4 bases and J 1 base; nucleotides not matched to a gene: 6. In DNA, the CDR3 is TGTGCCAGCAGCCCCGACAGGGATTGGAACACTGAAGCTTTCTTT. This sequence encodes CASSPDRDWNTEAFF.

The chain has TRBV18 and TRBJ2-1; perhaps TRBD1 as D (6 bases). V shed 1 base and J shed 8 bases, with 15 bases lying between them. The length of the CDR3 is 15 residues. Germline V gives CDR1 KGHSH, CDR2 LQKENI. The CDR3 DNA is TGTGCCAGCTCACCACGACGGTCGGGACAAGATGAGCAGTTCTTC. Its translation: CASSPRRSGQDEQFF.

The chain links TRBV30 to TRBJ2-4; D is undetermined. CDR1 and CDR2 (germline): GTSNPN, SVGIG (reference sequence). Trimming left V 5 bases short and J 6 bases short, with 14 bases between. The length of the CDR3 is 13 residues. In DNA, the CDR3 is TGTGCCTGGTCCGCTGGGGTGGGAAACATTCAGTACTTC. Protein sequence: CAWSAGVGNIQYF.

The genes are TRBV9 and TRBJ2-7; D might be TRBD1 or TRBD2, each matching 5 bases. There are 14 residues in the CDR3. CDR1 and CDR2 (germline): SGDLS, YYNGEE. Deletions cut 0 bases from V and 4 bases from J, with 11 bases between. The CDR3 loop is CASSVGGMSYEQYF. For the CDR3, the DNA is TGTGCCAGCAGCGTAGGGGGGATGAGTTACGAGCAGTACTTC.

The chain has TRBV11-2 and TRBJ2-1; no clear D gene. V was clipped by 0 bases and J by 4 bases, with 7 bases between them. The length of the CDR3 is 14 residues. Per the germline V gene, CDR1 is SGHAT and CDR2 is FQNNGV. The CDR3 region is CASSLDTSYNEQFF. The CDR3 DNA reads TGTGCCAGCAGCTTAGATACCAGTTACAATGAGCAGTTCTTC.

The gene calls are TRBV29-1 and TRBJ2-7; TRBD1 matches 8 bases. After removal of 7 bases from V and 3 bases from J, the junction contained 11 bases not matched to a gene. The CDR3 sequence is 14 residues long. Germline CDR1 SQVTM, CDR2 ANQGSEA. In DNA form, the CDR3 reads TGCAGCGCCCAAAGTGGAGGGACAGGCTACGAGCAGTACTTC. Amino acids: CSAQSGGTGYEQYF.

The chain carries TRBV28 and TRBJ1-1; D not resolved. The V end was cut by 6 bases, the J end by 0 bases, with 11 bases between. CDR1 is MDHEN and CDR2 is SYDVKM in the germline V gene. The CDR3 has 14 residues. The DNA for the CDR3 is TGTGCCAGCAGCCGCCCCGATTTGAACACTGAAGCTTTCTTT. It translates to CASSRPDLNTEAFF.

The J gene is TRBJ1-1, the V gene TRBV9; no clear D gene. The CDR3 has 13 amino acids. V was pared by 0 bases and J by 11 bases, with 14 bases between. Looked up from germline, CDR1 is SGDLS and CDR2 is YYNGEE. CDR3 DNA: TGTGCCAGCAGCGTAGAGCCTGGGGTTGGTGCTTTCTTT. Residues: CASSVEPGVGAFF.

The chain joins TRBV2 to TRBJ2-1; 11 positions match TRBD1. The CDR3 runs 15 residues. Germline-derived CDR1 and CDR2 are SNHLY and FYNNEI. J gave up 8 bases and V 4 bases, and 7 bases lay outside the gene matches. The CDR3 is CASSARTGGRDEQFF. Written as DNA, the CDR3 is TGTGCCAGCAGTGCCCGGACAGGGGGCAGGGATGAGCAGTTCTTC.

The V call is TRBV7-6, the J call TRBJ1-6; possibly TRBD1 for D (6 bases). Germline assignment: CDR1 SGHVS and CDR2 FNYEAQ. Trimming took off 5 bases at V and 10 bases at J, with 15 bases between the two ends. This CDR3 has 14 amino acids. Written as DNA, the CDR3 is TGTGCCAGCAGCAGCGAATCTACAGGGTCACCCCTCCACTTT. Translated: CASSSESTGSPLHF. Full variable domain (outside the CDR3, taken from reference TRBV7-6 and TRBJ1-6): GAGVSQSPRYKVTKRGQDVALRCDPISGHVSLYWYRQALGQGPEFLTYFNYEAQQDKSGLPNDRFSAERPEGSISTLTIQRTEQRDSAMYRCASSSESTGSPLHFGNGTRLTVT.

This chain uses TRBV30 with TRBJ1-2; 9 bases are a match to TRBD1. With 5 bases clipped from V and 3 bases from J, the junction kept 7 bases outside the gene matches. Germline assignment: CDR1 GTSNPN and CDR2 SVGIG (reference sequence). The CDR3 is made up of 14 amino acids. CDR3 nucleotides: TGTGCCTGGCAACGGGACAGGGTGGACTATGGCTACACCTTC. Translating it yields CAWQRDRVDYGYTF. Variable domain in full (rest from reference TRBV30 and TRBJ1-2): SQTIHQWPATLVQPVGSPLSLECTVEGTSNPNLYWYRQAAGRGLQLLFYSVGIGQISSEVPQNLSASRPQDRQFILSSKKLLLSDSGFYLCAWQRDRVDYGYTFGSGTRLTVV.

This clone was picked up a small number of times. The chain uses TRBV5-1 and TRBJ2-3, with a tentative D call TRBD2 (6 bases). There are 17 residues in the CDR3. Germline CDR1 reads SGHRS; CDR2 reads YFSETQ. Trimming shortened V by 1 base and J by 5 bases, and 20 bases separated the two germline ends. CDR3 sequence: CASSLRPGTGEVDTQYF. CDR3 coding DNA: TGCGCCAGCAGCTTGCGCCCCGGGACTGGGGAAGTAGATACGCAGTATTTT.

The chain links TRBV2 to TRBJ2-1; TRBD1 agrees at 8 bases. Germline lookup yields CDR1 SNHLY and CDR2 FYNNEI. The V and J ends lost 0 bases and 9 bases, in that order; junction bases with no gene match: 10. The CDR3 totals 16 residues. The CDR3 region is CASSEALPGQGFEQFF. The CDR3, as DNA: TGTGCCAGCAGTGAAGCGCTTCCTGGACAGGGATTTGAGCAGTTCTTC.

The chain uses TRBV6-6 and TRBJ2-5; TRBD1 agrees at 7 bases. V trimming: 2 bases; J trimming: 7 bases; junction bases outside the gene matches: 10. CDR3 length equals 15 residues. The germline V gene has CDR1 MNHNY and CDR2 SVGAGI (reference sequence). The CDR3 DNA follows: TGTGCCAGCAGTTACAGGGACAGACCCATTATGACCCAGTACTTC. Protein sequence: CASSYRDRPIMTQYF.

The gene calls are TRBV9 and TRBJ1-2; D gene unclear. The CDR3 spans 16 residues. CDR1 is SGDLS, CDR2 YYNGEE, per germline. Trimming removed 0 bases at V and 11 bases at J, with 23 bases between. CDR3 region: CASSVAPSDTPVRYTF. CDR3 in DNA: TGTGCCAGCAGCGTAGCCCCGTCAGATACCCCTGTGAGATACACCTTC.

The chain combines TRBV6-1 with TRBJ2-1; the D gene is possibly TRBD2 (5 bases). There are 16 residues in the CDR3. V was clipped by 4 bases and J by 4 bases, with 17 bases between them. Germline V lookup: CDR1 MNHNS, CDR2 SASEGT. The chain's CDR3 is CASSGTDATAYNEQFF. CDR3 sequence (DNA): TGTGCCAGCAGTGGGACTGACGCAACGGCTTACAATGAGCAGTTCTTC.

This clone was observed a handful of times. The chain is built from TRBV14 and TRBJ2-3; D unresolved. Germline V gene data show CDR1 as SGHDN and CDR2 as FVKESK. The V and J ends lost 0 bases and 2 bases respectively, with 12 bases between them. CDR3 length: 16 residues. CDR3 region: CASSQEGFYYTDTQYF. The CDR3 DNA reads TGTGCCAGCAGCCAAGAGGGCTTCTACTACACAGATACGCAGTATTTT.

About this clone: A read error may account for a junction end that differs from germline. This chain links TRBV18 with TRBJ2-7, with D perhaps matching TRBD2 (5 bases). Germline CDR1 reads KGHSH; CDR2 reads LQKENI. There are 13 residues in the CDR3. The CDR3 DNA reads as TGTGCCAGCTCACCCAGAGAGGAGGCTACAATAGGCTTC. Its protein product is CASSPREEATIGF.

CDR3 DNA: TGTGCCAGCAGCTTACAGGGCGTGGGTAATGAAAAACTGTTTTTT. Translation: CASSLQGVGNEKLFF. The chain joins TRBV5-6 to TRBJ1-4, with D perhaps TRBD1 (6 bases). The V gene lost 2 bases and the J gene lost 4 bases, with 12 bases spanning the gap. Germline assignment: CDR1 SGHDT and CDR2 YYEEEE. The CDR3 is 15 amino acids.